Following are 5 T cell receptor beta chains from one sample sequenced in a study of beta chain features in type 1 diabetes. Every bit of the isolated RNA underwent reverse transcription, so sequencing read expressed TCRB transcripts. Produced via immunoSEQ multiplex PCR; TCRdb's table is partial and in-frame only. The sample includes more than 150,000 clones, about 13% of them seen just once. The sample taken for sequencing was central memory CD4+ T cells from blood. The receptors were gathered from a young woman in good health.

This clone was picked up a small number of times. J is TRBJ2-2 and V is TRBV11-2, with 12 bases that match TRBD2. The ends lost 7 bases at V and 5 bases at J; junction bases unmatched: 5. CDR1 is SGHAT and CDR2 is FQNNGV in the germline V gene. CDR3 length equals 15 residues. In nucleotides, the CDR3 is TGTGCCAGCACCATCACTAGCGGGAGGACCGGGGAGCTGTTTTTT. Amino acid sequence: CASTITSGRTGELFF.

The chain joins TRBV30 to TRBJ2-5; weak D call: TRBD2 (5 bases). The CDR3 sequence is 14 residues long. From germline, CDR1 is GTSNPN and CDR2 SVGIG (reference sequence). V lost 1 base and J 2 bases, leaving 11 bases between the germline ends. The CDR3 DNA reads TGTGCCTGGAGTGCTGGAGGTATTCAAGAGACCCAGTACTTC. Encoded protein: CAWSAGGIQETQYF.

This clone was picked up a small number of times. The genes are TRBV14 and TRBJ2-5; the D gene is possibly TRBD2 (5 bases). V was pared by 0 bases and J by 5 bases, with 16 bases between. The CDR3 is 16 residues long. CDR1 is SGHDN, CDR2 FVKESK, per germline. This CDR3 reads CASSQDLGRTGETQYF. Here the CDR3 DNA reads TGTGCCAGCAGCCAAGATCTGGGTAGGACGGGGGAGACCCAGTACTTC.

V usage is TRBV7-2 and J usage is TRBJ2-3; D possibly corresponds to TRBD1 (6 bases). CDR1 and CDR2 from the germline V gene are SGHTA and FQGNSA. The CDR3 consists of 14 residues. Trimming took 1 base from V and 4 from J, leaving 9 bases between them. The CDR3 loop is CASSLDRAPDTQYF. CDR3 nucleotides: TGTGCCAGCAGCTTAGACAGGGCCCCAGATACGCAGTATTTT. Using reference TRBV7-2 and TRBJ2-3 for the parts outside the CDR3, the full variable domain is GAGVSQSPSNKVTEKGKDVELRCDPISGHTALYWYRQSLGQGLEFLIYFQGNSAPDKSGLPSDRFSAERTGGSVSTLTIQRTQQEDSAVYLCASSLDRAPDTQYFGPGTRLTVL.

CDR3 nucleotides: TGTGCCAGCACCTTTCGGAGCCACAATTCACCCCTCCACTTT. Its translation is CASTFRSHNSPLHF. This rearrangement joins TRBV28 to TRBJ1-6, with D uncertain. Germline V gives CDR1 MDHEN, CDR2 SYDVKM. Trimming took 7 bases from V and 7 from J, leaving 14 bases between them. The CDR3 totals 14 residues.